These 7 T cell receptor beta chains came from one sample sequenced in a study of blood T cell repertoires in COVID-19. Assay: immunoSEQ multiplex PCR; the TCRdb copy retains only in-frame clones and omits some. The sample has about 250,000 clones, around 90% seen once; the top ten hold 0.65% to 0.9%. The sequencing sample was made of peripheral blood. Source of these receptors: a young woman with acute or convalescent COVID-19.

This clone came up once. V gene TRBV9 combines with J gene TRBJ1-4; D remains ambiguous. V lost 3 bases and J 3 bases, leaving 12 bases between the germline ends. Germline V lookup: CDR1 SGDLS, CDR2 YYNGEE. CDR3 length: 15 residues. This CDR3 reads CASSDGRVSNEKLFF. The DNA of the CDR3 is TGTGCCAGCAGCGATGGGAGGGTGTCTAATGAAAAACTGTTTTTT.

This chain joins TRBV30 and TRBJ1-3; TRBD1 aligns across 12 bases. V lost 7 bases and J lost 4; bases outside the gene matches: 11. This CDR3 has 16 amino acids. Germline V gene data show CDR1 as GTSNPN and CDR2 as SVGIG (reference sequence). In nucleotides, the CDR3 is TGTGCCTACTCTCCGGGACAGGGGGCTTCAGGAAACACCATATATTTT. Its translation: CAYSPGQGASGNTIYF.

This chain joins TRBV9 and TRBJ2-4, with D possibly being TRBD2 (7 bases). Germline V gene sequence: CDR1 SGDLS, CDR2 YYNGEE. The CDR3 has 17 amino acids. The germline V and J ends were trimmed by 4 bases and 1 base, with 18 bases remaining between them. The CDR3 here is CASSIPRGGLAKNIQYF. The CDR3 DNA reads TGTGCCAGCAGCATACCTAGGGGGGGACTGGCCAAAAACATTCAGTACTTC.

The rearrangement joins TRBV6-1 to TRBJ2-2; 11 nucleotides match TRBD1. This CDR3 has 15 residues. V lost 5 bases to trimming and J lost 7 bases; unmatched junction nucleotides: 6. Germline V gives CDR1 MNHNS, CDR2 SASEGT. The DNA of the CDR3 is TGTGCCAGCAGTAGATGGACAGGGGGCAACGGGGAGCTGTTTTTT. This translates into CASSRWTGGNGELFF.

This chain uses TRBV10-3 with TRBJ1-3; perhaps TRBD1 as D (5 bases). Trimming removed 3 bases at V and 2 bases at J, with 8 bases between. The CDR3 runs 14 residues. Germline V gene lookup returns CDR1 ENHRY and CDR2 SYGVKD. The CDR3 loop reads CAISEWGAGNTIYF. The CDR3 region has the DNA TGTGCCATCAGTGAATGGGGGGCTGGAAACACCATATATTTT.

This chain uses TRBV6-5 with TRBJ1-5; 8 bases agree with TRBD1. V lost 6 bases to trimming and J lost 4 bases; unmatched junction nucleotides: 5. The CDR3 extends over 14 amino acids. Germline values: CDR1 MNHEY, CDR2 SVGAGI. The CDR3 DNA reads TGTGCCAGCAGCTCGGACAGGGTGAATCAGCCCCAGCATTTT. Amino acids: CASSSDRVNQPQHF.

V is TRBV28 and J is TRBJ1-5; D call uncertain. The CDR3 runs 12 residues. V was cut by 8 bases and J by 5 bases, with 10 bases left in between. Germline V lookup: CDR1 MDHEN, CDR2 SYDVKM. Here the CDR3 reads CASGIEDQPQHF. In DNA, the CDR3 is TGTGCCAGCGGTATTGAGGATCAGCCCCAGCATTTT.